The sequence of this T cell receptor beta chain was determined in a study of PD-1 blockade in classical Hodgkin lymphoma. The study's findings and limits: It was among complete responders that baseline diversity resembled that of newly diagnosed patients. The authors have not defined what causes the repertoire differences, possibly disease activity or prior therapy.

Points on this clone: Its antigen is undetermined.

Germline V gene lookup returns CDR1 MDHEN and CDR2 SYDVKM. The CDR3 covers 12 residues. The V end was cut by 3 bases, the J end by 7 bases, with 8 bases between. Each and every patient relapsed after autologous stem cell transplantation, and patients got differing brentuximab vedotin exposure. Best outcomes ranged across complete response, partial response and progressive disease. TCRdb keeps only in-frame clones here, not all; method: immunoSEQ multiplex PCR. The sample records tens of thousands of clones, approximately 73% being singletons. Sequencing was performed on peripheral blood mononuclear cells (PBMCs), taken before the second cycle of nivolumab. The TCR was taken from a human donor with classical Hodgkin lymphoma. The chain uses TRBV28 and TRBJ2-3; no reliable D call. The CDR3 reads CASSFDVNTQYF. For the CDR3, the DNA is TGTGCCAGCAGTTTTGATGTGAATACGCAGTATTTT.